The text below deals with one T cell receptor beta chain. Its specificity is unknown. Additional DNA sequences in this sample encode the identical CDR3. This specimen belongs to a study of shared clonotypes between healthy human individuals. Study findings and constraints: Non-shared clonotypes had lower generation probabilities than those shared by all four donors. The sharing of 5% to 5.5% of naive CD4 clonotypes was seen across a handful of donors.

Sequenced by immunoSEQ multiplex PCR; TCRdb stores in-frame clones only, minus some. Of hundreds of thousands of clones in the sample, around 96% are singletons; the top ten hold approximately 0.062%. This CDR3 has 15 amino acids. Germline V CDR1 and CDR2: MNHEY, SMNVEV (reference sequence). Trimming stripped 3 bases from V and 0 bases from J, with 9 bases between. The chain has TRBV27 and TRBJ2-1; D unresolved. Sequencing was done on a sample of naive CD4+ T cells sorted from blood. Indicated subset: CD45RA+ positively selected. The clonotype originates from a woman in her 30s in good health. Here the CDR3 DNA reads TGTGCCAGCAGTTTGTCGCGGAACTCCTACAATGAGCAGTTCTTC. It codes for CASSLSRNSYNEQFF.